This T cell receptor beta chain was retrieved from a study of T cells of healthy individuals. This clonotype was observed a handful of times. CDR3 size: 12 residues. V was shortened by 2 bases and J by 9 bases, with 9 bases between the two germline ends. Germline CDR1 SGHDT, CDR2 YYEEEE. Each CDR3 protein gets one entry after TCRdb re-called the 5' RACE reads with MiXCR. This table holds around 98,000 distinct CDR3 sequences, around 17% found once. The receptor comes from a human donor in good health. The V gene is TRBV5-6, the J gene TRBJ2-1; D not certain. The CDR3 coding sequence is TGTGCCAGCAGCTTCGGAACCCGTGAGCAGTTCTTC. It translates to CASSFGTREQFF.